A single sample gave rise to the 25 T cell receptor beta chains below, sequenced in a study of cytomegalovirus exposure and HLA in healthy donors. Both 60 Vbeta primers and 13 Jbeta primers went into the PCR. The table came from immunoSEQ multiplex PCR; TCRdb's copy has only in-frame clones and leaves some out. The data hold about 170,000 clones, with 80% to 90% observed a single time. Sequenced material: PBMCs. The receptor set was obtained from a young woman in good health and CMV-seropositive.

The genes are TRBV6-4 and TRBJ2-3, with D hard to call. Per germline, CDR1 MRHNA and CDR2 SNTAGT. V was shortened by 6 bases and J by 1 base, with 11 bases between the two germline ends. The CDR3 sequence is 14 residues long. The CDR3 DNA reads TGTGCCAGCAGAGTACAGCCGGGCACAGATACGCAGTATTTT. It is translated as CASRVQPGTDTQYF.

Comments on this clone: Its ends do not fully match the called genes, so a read error is possible. The chain uses TRBV7-9 and TRBJ2-1, with D maybe TRBD1 (6 bases). Germline V CDR1 and CDR2: SEHNR, FQNEAQ (reference sequence). This CDR3 comprises 16 residues. The CDR3 nucleotides read TGTTCCAGCAGCTTAGGTTCTGGACAGACCTACAATGAGCAGTTCTTC. Translated, it gives CSSSLGSGQTYNEQFF.

The rearrangement joins TRBV14 to TRBJ2-1; 8 bases fit TRBD2. Germline assignment: CDR1 SGHDN and CDR2 FVKESK. The CDR3 is 16 amino acids. The trim removed 4 bases at V and 7 bases at J, leaving 12 bases unmatched. The CDR3 sequence is CASSLLGTSGRNEQFF. The CDR3 DNA reads as TGTGCCAGCAGCCTTCTCGGAACTAGCGGTAGGAATGAGCAGTTCTTC. Drawing the rest from reference TRBV14 and TRBJ2-1, the complete variable domain is EAGVTQFPSHSVIEKGQTVTLRCDPISGHDNLYWYRRVMGKEIKFLLHFVKESKQDESGMPNNRFLAERTGGTYSTLKVQPAELEDSGVYFCASSLLGTSGRNEQFFGPGTRLTVL.

This clone was detected only once. This chain connects TRBV7-9 to TRBJ2-7, with no clear D. Per the germline V gene, CDR1 is SEHNR and CDR2 is FQNEAQ (reference sequence). V gave up 0 bases and J gave up 0 bases, with 6 bases separating them. This CDR3 region has 14 residues. CDR3: CASSLAFSSYEQYF. The CDR3 coding sequence is TGTGCCAGCAGCTTAGCCTTCAGCTCCTACGAGCAGTACTTC.

The V call is TRBV14, the J call TRBJ2-7, with 11 bases fitting TRBD2. Trimming cost V 1 base and J 1 base; bases outside gene matches: 3. The germline V gene encodes CDR1 SGHDN and CDR2 FVKESK. This CDR3 comprises 16 residues. In nucleotides, the CDR3 is TGTGCCAGCAGCCAAGGACTAGCGGGGAAATCCTACGAGCAGTACTTC. It encodes CASSQGLAGKSYEQYF.

The chain has TRBV5-8 and TRBJ2-1; D remains ambiguous. With 0 bases removed from V and 6 bases from J, the gap between germline ends came to 16 bases. CDR1 is SGHTS and CDR2 is YDEGEE in the germline V gene. This CDR3 is built from 16 residues. CDR3 coding DNA: TGTGCCAGCAGCTTGGATGGTAGCCTCTTCCCCAATGAGCAGTTCTTC. Amino acid sequence: CASSLDGSLFPNEQFF.

The genes are TRBV2 and TRBJ1-2, with a possible D match to TRBD1 (5 bases). Germline V gene data show CDR1 as SNHLY and CDR2 as FYNNEI. This CDR3 has 14 amino acids. V shed 3 bases and J shed 8 bases, with 16 bases lying between them. CDR3 in DNA: TGTGCCAGCAGTGACTTGGGAGGACATGGCGGCTACACCTTC. Amino acids: CASSDLGGHGGYTF.

The rearrangement links TRBV12-1 to TRBJ2-2; the D call TRBD1 from the table was never checked on the DNA. TRBV12-1 is flagged as a pseudogene. The CDR3 contains 15 residues. In nucleotides, the CDR3 is TGTGCCAGCAGCTTTGCCAGGGCTAGCACCGGGGAGCTGTTTTTT. It encodes CASSFARASTGELFF.

This clone was recorded a few times. V and J are TRBV7-3 and TRBJ2-2, with 7 bases fitting TRBD2. CDR3 size: 16 residues. Germline lookup yields CDR1 SGHTA and CDR2 FQGTGA. Germline trimming cut 2 bases from V and 2 bases from J; bases unmatched to any gene: 5. The CDR3 sequence is CASSLGLAANTGELFF. The CDR3 DNA is TGTGCCAGCAGCTTAGGCCTAGCGGCCAACACCGGGGAGCTGTTTTTT.

The chain carries TRBV9 and TRBJ1-3; tentative D call: TRBD1 (6 bases). The V end was cut by 4 bases, the J end by 0 bases, with 17 bases between. The CDR3 runs 17 residues. The germline gives CDR1 SGDLS, CDR2 YYNGEE. CDR3 loop: CASSLTQGGSSGNTIYF. The CDR3 DNA follows: TGTGCCAGCAGCCTCACACAGGGAGGGTCCTCTGGAAACACCATATATTTT.

V and J are TRBV7-8 and TRBJ1-1; the match to TRBD1 covers 7 bases. The CDR3 loop spans 14 amino acids. Germline V gene sequence: CDR1 SGHVS, CDR2 FQNEAQ. Trimming at V came to 4 bases and at J to 4 bases, leaving 6 bases not matched to a gene. The CDR3 protein is CASSSTGRITEAFF. CDR3 coding DNA: TGTGCCAGCAGCTCGACAGGGAGGATCACTGAAGCTTTCTTT.

V is TRBV29-1 and J is TRBJ1-6; perhaps TRBD1 as D (5 bases). This CDR3 spans 14 amino acids. In germline, CDR1 is SQVTM, CDR2 ANQGSEA. Trimming took off 6 bases at V and 5 bases at J, with 14 bases between the two ends. The CDR3 loop is CSVTFDRNNSPLHF. The DNA for the CDR3 is TGCAGCGTAACCTTCGACAGAAATAATTCACCCCTCCACTTT.

The chain has TRBV6-1 and TRBJ2-1; 10 bases fit TRBD1. The junction had 11 bases not matched to a gene; V was cut back by 3 bases and J by 9 bases. CDR1 and CDR2 (germline): MNHNS, SASEGT. The CDR3 is 16 amino acids. The CDR3 region is CASSERAGTGDAEQFF. The CDR3 region has the DNA TGTGCCAGCAGTGAGAGGGCCGGGACAGGGGATGCTGAGCAGTTCTTC.

V gene TRBV5-4 combines with J gene TRBJ1-1; TRBD1 agrees at 10 bases. V was pared by 4 bases and J by 1 base, with 13 bases of the junction left unmatched. CDR3 length: 18 amino acids. CDR1 SGHNT and CDR2 YYREEE come from the germline V gene (reference sequence). The chain's CDR3 is CASSKAGQGPLSNTEAFF. The DNA for the CDR3 is TGTGCCAGCAGCAAGGCGGGACAGGGGCCTTTATCGAACACTGAAGCTTTCTTT.

This chain joins TRBV14 and TRBJ1-3; unclear D gene. The CDR3 totals 14 residues. Trimming stripped 0 bases from V and 2 bases from J, with 5 bases between. In germline, CDR1 is SGHDN, CDR2 FVKESK. CDR3 in DNA: TGTGCCAGCAGCCAAGACGTTGCTGGAAACACCATATATTTT. It codes for CASSQDVAGNTIYF.

The count of this clone is one. The chain employs TRBV2 and TRBJ1-2, with TRBD1 matching over 12 bases. Trimming cost V 6 bases and J 7 bases; bases outside gene matches: 3. This CDR3 is built from 13 residues. Germline lookup yields CDR1 SNHLY and CDR2 FYNNEI. CDR3 sequence (DNA): TGTGCCAGCAGCGAGGGACAGGGGGCTGGCTACACCTTC. It translates to CASSEGQGAGYTF.

The chain links TRBV15 to TRBJ2-7, with a possible D match to TRBD2 (7 bases). The CDR3 covers 16 residues. V lost 4 bases to trimming and J lost 4 bases, with 20 bases between them. Germline assignment: CDR1 LNHNV and CDR2 YYDKDF (reference sequence). CDR3 in amino acids: CATSKERAGAGYEQYF. CDR3 sequence (DNA): TGTGCCACCAGCAAAGAGAGGGCGGGGGCAGGATACGAGCAGTACTTC.

This clone has more than one count but fewer than ten. The chain links TRBV7-8 to TRBJ2-3; D possibly corresponds to TRBD2 (5 bases). The germline gives CDR1 SGHVS, CDR2 FQNEAQ. The CDR3 extends over 17 amino acids. V was trimmed by 4 bases and J by 1 base, leaving 18 bases between them. Written as DNA, the CDR3 is TGTGCCAGCAGCTCAGGCTCCCGGTCGCGGGGCACAGATACGCAGTATTTT. Its translation is CASSSGSRSRGTDTQYF.

The chain is built from TRBV27 and TRBJ2-1; D is unresolved. Trimming shortened V by 3 bases and J by 7 bases, and 7 bases separated the two germline ends. CDR1 is MNHEY and CDR2 is SMNVEV in the germline V gene (reference sequence). The CDR3 has 12 amino acids. This CDR3 is CASSFSPNEQFF. For the CDR3, the DNA is TGTGCCAGCAGTTTTAGTCCGAATGAGCAGTTCTTC.

V and J are TRBV11-3 and TRBJ1-1; D possibly corresponds to TRBD1 (6 bases). Germline CDR1 SGHNT, CDR2 YENEEA. V was cut by 4 bases and J by 2 bases, with 11 bases left in between. The CDR3 covers 14 residues. The CDR3 region is CASSSTGPNTEAFF. DNA of the CDR3: TGTGCCAGCAGCTCGACAGGTCCTAACACTGAAGCTTTCTTT.

This chain links TRBV28 with TRBJ1-2; TRBD1 is a possible D gene (5 bases). The CDR3 contains 15 residues. Germline V CDR1 and CDR2: MDHEN, SYDVKM. V lost 7 bases and J lost 4, with 19 bases in between. CDR3 region: CASNQGGGRIYGYTF. The CDR3 DNA is TGTGCCAGCAACCAGGGTGGCGGAAGAATCTATGGCTACACCTTC.

The rearrangement links TRBV6-1 to TRBJ1-1; D not certain. From germline, CDR1 is MNHNS and CDR2 SASEGT. There are 13 residues in the CDR3. V dropped 10 bases and J dropped 1 base, with 13 bases sitting between them. CDR3: CATKITRNTEAFF. CDR3 DNA: TGTGCCACCAAAATAACAAGGAACACTGAAGCTTTCTTT.

This chain uses TRBV6-1 with TRBJ1-3; 7 nucleotides match TRBD1. The germline V gene has CDR1 MNHNS and CDR2 SASEGT. Germline trimming cut 0 bases from V and 0 bases from J; bases unmatched to any gene: 2. This CDR3 is 16 amino acids long. The CDR3 DNA is TGTGCCAGCAGTGAAGCGGGGACAGCCTCTGGAAACACCATATATTTT. Protein: CASSEAGTASGNTIYF.

The CDR3 coding sequence is TGTGCCTGGGGAACAGGGGGAGAGACCCAGTACTTC. It codes for CAWGTGGETQYF. The J gene is TRBJ2-5, the V gene TRBV30; 8 bases agree with TRBD1. The germline V gene has CDR1 GTSNPN and CDR2 SVGIG (reference sequence). This CDR3 region has 12 residues. V lost 5 bases to trimming and J lost 4 bases; unmatched junction nucleotides: 3.

This clone was seen a handful of times. V gene TRBV13 combines with J gene TRBJ2-2, with no clear D. This CDR3 contains 15 residues. Between the trimmed V and J ends, which lost 3 bases and 4 bases, there was a span of 12 bases. Looked up from germline, CDR1 is PRHDT and CDR2 is FYEKMQ (reference sequence). CDR3 DNA sequence: TGTGCCAGCAGCTTTGAAGGTTGGAGCACCGGGGAGCTGTTTTTT. This codes for CASSFEGWSTGELFF.